This T cell receptor beta chain was profiled in a study of blood T cell repertoires in COVID-19. The overall study: The United States, Italy and Spain supplied acute and convalescent COVID-19 samples. The cDNA or gDNA used as material had been derived from T cells, B-cell-depleted T cells, or PBMCs.

The CDR3 loop spans 14 amino acids. Trimming took 0 bases from V and 1 from J, leaving 7 bases between them. CDR1 and CDR2 from the germline V gene are LGHNT and FRNRAP. Per the original methods: Estimation of nucleated cell counts was performed using reference gene primer amplification. This table comes from immunoSEQ multiplex PCR, and its TCRdb copy is limited to in-frame clones, with some not included. D and trimming come from the DNA, and the V and J calls and clone size come from that table. The sample includes tens of thousands of clones, 70% to 85% of them seen just once. This TCR derives from a human donor in a cohort sampled during active COVID-19. The sequenced material came from peripheral blood. The gene calls are TRBV12-5 and TRBJ2-7; D uncertain. In DNA, the CDR3 is TGTGCTAGTGGTTTGGTCGGTTATTCCTACGAGCAGTACTTC. Translated: CASGLVGYSYEQYF.